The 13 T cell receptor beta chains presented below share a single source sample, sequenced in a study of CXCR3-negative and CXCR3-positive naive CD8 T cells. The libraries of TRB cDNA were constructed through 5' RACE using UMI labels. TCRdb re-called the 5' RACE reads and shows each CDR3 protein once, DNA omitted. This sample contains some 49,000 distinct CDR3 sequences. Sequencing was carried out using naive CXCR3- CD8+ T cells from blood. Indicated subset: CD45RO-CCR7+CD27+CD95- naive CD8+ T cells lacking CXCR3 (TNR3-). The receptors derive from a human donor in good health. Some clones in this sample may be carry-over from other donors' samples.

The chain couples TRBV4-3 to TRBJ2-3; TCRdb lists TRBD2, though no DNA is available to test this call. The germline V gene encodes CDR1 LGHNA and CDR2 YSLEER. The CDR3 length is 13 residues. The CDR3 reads CASSQSGVDTQYF.

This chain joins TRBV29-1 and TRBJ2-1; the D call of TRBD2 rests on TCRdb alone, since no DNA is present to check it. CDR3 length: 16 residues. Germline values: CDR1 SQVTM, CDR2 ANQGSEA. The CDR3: CSVDGLAGSSYNEQFF.

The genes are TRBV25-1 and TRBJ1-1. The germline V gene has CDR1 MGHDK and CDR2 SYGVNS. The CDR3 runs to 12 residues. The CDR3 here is CASMGWDTEAFF.

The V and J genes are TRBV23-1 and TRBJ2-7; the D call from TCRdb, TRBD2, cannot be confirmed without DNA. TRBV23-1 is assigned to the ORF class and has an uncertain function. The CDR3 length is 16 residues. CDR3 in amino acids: CASSQGCGPIRGEQYF.

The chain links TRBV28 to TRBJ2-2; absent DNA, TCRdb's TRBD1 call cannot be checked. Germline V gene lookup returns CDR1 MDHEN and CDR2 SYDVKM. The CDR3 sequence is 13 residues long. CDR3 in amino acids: CASSLSGVGELFF.

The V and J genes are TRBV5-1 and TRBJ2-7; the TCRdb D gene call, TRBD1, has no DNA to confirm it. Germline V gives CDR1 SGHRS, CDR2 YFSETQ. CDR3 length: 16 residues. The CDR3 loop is CASSPQYGTESYEQYF. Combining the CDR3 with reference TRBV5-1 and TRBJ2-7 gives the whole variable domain KAGVTQTPRYLIKTRGQQVTLSCSPISGHRSVSWYQQTPGQGLQFLFEYFSETQRNKGNFPGRFSGRQFSNSRSEMNVSTLELGDSALYLCASSPQYGTESYEQYFGPGTRLTVT.

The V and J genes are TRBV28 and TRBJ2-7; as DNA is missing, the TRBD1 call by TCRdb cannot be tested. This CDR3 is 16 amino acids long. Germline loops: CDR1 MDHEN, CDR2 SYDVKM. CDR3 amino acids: CASSPSWTGITYEQYF.

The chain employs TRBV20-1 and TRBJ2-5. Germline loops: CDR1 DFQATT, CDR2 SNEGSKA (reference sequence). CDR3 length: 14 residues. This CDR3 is CSARVTGDQETQYF.

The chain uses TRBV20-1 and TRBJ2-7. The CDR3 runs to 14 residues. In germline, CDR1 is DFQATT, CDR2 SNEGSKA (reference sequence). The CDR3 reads CSASTSGRAYEQYF.

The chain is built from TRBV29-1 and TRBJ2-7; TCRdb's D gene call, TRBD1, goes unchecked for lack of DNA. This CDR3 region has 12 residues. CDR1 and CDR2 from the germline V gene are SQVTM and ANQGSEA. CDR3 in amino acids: CSVGSRGYEQYF.

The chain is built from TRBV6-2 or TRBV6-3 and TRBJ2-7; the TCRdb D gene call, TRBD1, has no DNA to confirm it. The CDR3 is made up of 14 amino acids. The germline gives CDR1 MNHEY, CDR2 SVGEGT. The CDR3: CASSPMDRTYEQYF.

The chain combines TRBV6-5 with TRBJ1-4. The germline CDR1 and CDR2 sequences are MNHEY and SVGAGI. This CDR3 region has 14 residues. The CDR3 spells CASSPEDGHEKLFF.

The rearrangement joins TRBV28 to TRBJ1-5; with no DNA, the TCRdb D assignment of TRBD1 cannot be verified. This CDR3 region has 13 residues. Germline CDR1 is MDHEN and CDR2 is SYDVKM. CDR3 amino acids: CASSPPRGQPQHF.